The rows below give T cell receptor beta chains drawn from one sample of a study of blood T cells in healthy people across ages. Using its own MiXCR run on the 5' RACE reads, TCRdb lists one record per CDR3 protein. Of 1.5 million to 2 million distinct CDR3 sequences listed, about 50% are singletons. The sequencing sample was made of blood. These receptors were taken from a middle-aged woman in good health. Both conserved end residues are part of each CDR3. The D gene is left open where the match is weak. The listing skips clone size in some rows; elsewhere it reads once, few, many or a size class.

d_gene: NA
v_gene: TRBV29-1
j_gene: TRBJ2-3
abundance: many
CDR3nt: TGCAGCGTTCGGGGCGGAGGGGGAGATACGCAGTATTTT
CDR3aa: CSVRGGGGDTQYF

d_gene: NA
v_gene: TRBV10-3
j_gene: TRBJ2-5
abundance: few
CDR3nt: TGTGCCATCGCCGCGGGGCGGGAGACCCAGTACTTC
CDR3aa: CAIAAGRETQYF

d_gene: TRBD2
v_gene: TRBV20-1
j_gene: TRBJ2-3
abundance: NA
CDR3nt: TGCAGTGCTAGCCCCTTCCTGACTAGCTCGGATACGCAGTATTTT
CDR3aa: CSASPFLTSSDTQYF

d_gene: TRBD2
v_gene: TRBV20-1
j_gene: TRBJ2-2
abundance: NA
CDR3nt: TGCAGTGCGAGACTAGCGGGGAACACCGGGGAGCTGTTTTTT
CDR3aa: CSARLAGNTGELFF

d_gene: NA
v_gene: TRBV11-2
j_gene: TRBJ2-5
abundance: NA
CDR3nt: TGTGCCAGCAGTAGATGGGGGGAGCTCCAAGAGACCCAGTACTTC
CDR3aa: CASSRWGELQETQYF

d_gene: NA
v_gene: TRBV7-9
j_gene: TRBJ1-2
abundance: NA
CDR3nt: TGTGCCAGCAGCTTAAAACAGTTTGGATATGGCTACACCTTC
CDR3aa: CASSLKQFGYGYTF

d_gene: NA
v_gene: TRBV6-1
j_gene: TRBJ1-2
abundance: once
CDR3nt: TGTGCCAGCGGAGCGACAGCCTATGGCTACACCTTC
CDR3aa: CASGATAYGYTF

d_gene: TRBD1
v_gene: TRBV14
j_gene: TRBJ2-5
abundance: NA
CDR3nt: TGTGCCAGCAGCCAACCGGGACAGGGGCCGGGGACCCAGTACTTC
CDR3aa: CASSQPGQGPGTQYF

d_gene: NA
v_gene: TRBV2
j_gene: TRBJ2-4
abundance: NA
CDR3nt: TGTGCCAGCAGAGCTACCCTTCCCAAAAACATTCAGTACTTC
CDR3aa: CASRATLPKNIQYF

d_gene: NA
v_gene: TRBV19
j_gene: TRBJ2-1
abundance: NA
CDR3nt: TGTGCCAGTAATCGAGGGGGGTTTTCTTATGAGCAGTTCTTC
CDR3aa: CASNRGGFSYEQFF

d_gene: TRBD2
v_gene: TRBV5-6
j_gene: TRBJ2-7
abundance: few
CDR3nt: TGTGCCAGCAGCTCCGGGGGGGTCGAGCAGTACTTC
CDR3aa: CASSSGGVEQYF

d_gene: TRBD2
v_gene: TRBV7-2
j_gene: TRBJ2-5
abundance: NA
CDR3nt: TGTGCCAGCAGCTTAGGTCTAGCGGGGGGCATGGAGACCCAGTACTTC
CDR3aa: CASSLGLAGGMETQYF

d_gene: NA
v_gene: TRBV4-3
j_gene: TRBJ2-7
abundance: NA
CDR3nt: TGCGCCAGCAGCCCCTTACCCGACTTCTCCTACGAGCAGTACTTC
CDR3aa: CASSPLPDFSYEQYF

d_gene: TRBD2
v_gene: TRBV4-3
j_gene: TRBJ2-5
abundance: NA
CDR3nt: TGCGCCAGCAGCCAGGACGGGACTAGAAAAGAGACCCAGTACTTC
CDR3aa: CASSQDGTRKETQYF

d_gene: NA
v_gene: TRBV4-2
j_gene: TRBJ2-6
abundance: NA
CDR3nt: TGTGCCAGCAGCCAAGAAGGGGGAGCCTCTGGGGCCAACGTCCTGACTTTC
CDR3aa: CASSQEGGASGANVLTF

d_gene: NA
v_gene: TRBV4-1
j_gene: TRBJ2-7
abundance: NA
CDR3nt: TGCGCCAGCAGCCAAGGGCCAGGGCTAGCCTACGAGCAGTACTTC
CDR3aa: CASSQGPGLAYEQYF

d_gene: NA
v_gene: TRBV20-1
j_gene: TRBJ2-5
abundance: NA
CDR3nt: TGCAGTGCTGGTCGGACCACCGGGACCCAGTACTTC
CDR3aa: CSAGRTTGTQYF

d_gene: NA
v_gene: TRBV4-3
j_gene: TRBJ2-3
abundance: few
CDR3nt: TGCGCCAGCAGCCAAGAAGGGACATCCACAGATACGCAGTATTTT
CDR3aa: CASSQEGTSTDTQYF

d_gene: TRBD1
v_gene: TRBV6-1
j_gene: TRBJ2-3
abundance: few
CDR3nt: TGTGCCACCCTCTTGGACAGGGGGACCACAGATACGCAGTATTTT
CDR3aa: CATLLDRGTTDTQYF

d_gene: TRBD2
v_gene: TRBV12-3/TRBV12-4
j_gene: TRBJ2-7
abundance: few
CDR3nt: TGTGCCAGCAGCGGCGTAGCGGGCTCTCTCACCCAGTACTTC
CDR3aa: CASSGVAGSLTQYF

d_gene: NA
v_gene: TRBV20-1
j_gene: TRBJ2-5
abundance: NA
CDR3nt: TGCAGTGCTAGGATACCCACCGGAGCTGACAATGAGCAGTACTTC
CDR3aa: CSARIPTGADNEQYF

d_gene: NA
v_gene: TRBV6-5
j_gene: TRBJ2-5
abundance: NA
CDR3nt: TGTGCCAGCAGTTACCATACAGGGATGGGTGAGACCCAGTACTTC
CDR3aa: CASSYHTGMGETQYF